Shown below are 12 T cell receptor beta chains from a single sample sequenced in a study of T cell repertoires in aging, cancer and after chemotherapy. Peripheral blood genomic DNA, not sorted cells or RNA, was the template. Multiplex touch-down PCR with TRB-A/B primers amplified rearranged V-D-J TRB sequences. TCRdb fed the multiplex PCR reads into MiXCR, producing one record per CDR3 protein. The sample shows several thousand distinct CDR3 sequences, 64% of them seen only once. The material sequenced was blood. These receptors were collected from a human donor with a solid tumor.

This clonotype was seen once. The chain couples TRBV6-5 to TRBJ1-1, with D possibly being TRBD1 (5 bases). Looked up from germline, CDR1 is MNHEY and CDR2 is SVGAGI. This CDR3 spans 13 amino acids. Trimming cost V 3 bases and J 1 base, with 6 bases left between them. CDR3 DNA: TGTGCCAGCAGTTATGGACAGAACACTGAAGCTTTCTTT. Protein sequence: CASSYGQNTEAFF.

The chain recombines TRBV20-1 with TRBJ1-4; no clear D. The V end lost 4 bases, the J end lost 5 bases, and 5 bases lay between the germline ends. Germline V gene data show CDR1 as DFQATT and CDR2 as SNEGSKA (reference sequence). CDR3 size: 11 residues. CDR3: CSATDNEKLFF. The DNA for the CDR3 is TGCAGTGCTACCGACAATGAAAAACTGTTTTTT.

This clonotype was seen once. The rearrangement links TRBV12-3 or TRBV12-4 to TRBJ1-5; D remains unclear. V was cut by 1 base and J by 2 bases, with 6 bases left in between. CDR3 length: 14 residues. The CDR3 bases are TGTGCCAGCAGTTTAGGGGCAGGCAATCAGCCCCAGCATTTT. It translates to CASSLGAGNQPQHF.

This clonotype was counted a few times. The chain has TRBV5-6 and TRBJ2-7; D is uncertain. Trimming left V 5 bases short and J 2 bases short, with 11 bases between. The CDR3 has 13 residues. Germline-derived CDR1 and CDR2 are SGHDT and YYEEEE. The CDR3 nucleotides are TGTGCCAGCAGTACCGACGTGGCCTACGAGCAGTACTTC. It specifies CASSTDVAYEQYF.

The chain employs TRBV5-5 and TRBJ2-3; the match to TRBD1 covers 8 bases. The CDR3 sequence is 13 residues long. CDR1 SGHKS and CDR2 YYEKEE come from the germline V gene (reference sequence). J was trimmed by 6 bases and V by 4 bases; bases with no gene match: 4. CDR3 residues: CASSPNRGDTQYF. The DNA of the CDR3 is TGTGCCAGCAGCCCGAACAGGGGGGATACGCAGTATTTT. Full variable domain (outside the CDR3, taken from reference TRBV5-5 and TRBJ2-3): DAGVTQSPTHLIKTRGQQVTLRCSPISGHKSVSWYQQVLGQGPQFIFQYYEKEERGRGNFPDRFSARQFPNYSSELNVNALLLGDSALYLCASSPNRGDTQYFGPGTRLTVL.

A remark on this clonotype: The junction departs from germline at one end; a sequencing error may be responsible. The chain recombines TRBV7-2 with TRBJ1-2; no definite D call. CDR1 and CDR2 (germline): SGHTA, FQGNSA. There are 12 residues in the CDR3. Written as DNA, the CDR3 is TGTGCCAGCAGCTTAGCGGGTTATGGCTACACATTC. Protein product: CASSLAGYGYTF.

The chain carries TRBV30 and TRBJ1-1; 8 positions match TRBD1. This CDR3 comprises 16 residues. Germline loops: CDR1 GTSNPN, CDR2 SVGIG (reference sequence). Trimming removed 4 bases from V and 3 bases from J; junction bases left unmatched: 13. The chain's CDR3 is CAWKALFRGQDTEAFF. Written as DNA, the CDR3 is TGTGCCTGGAAAGCGCTTTTCAGGGGGCAAGACACTGAAGCTTTCTTT.

The chain joins TRBV6-5 to TRBJ2-7; D unclear. The CDR3 has 14 residues. Looked up from germline, CDR1 is MNHEY and CDR2 is SVGAGI. V was clipped by 0 bases and J by 1 base, with 7 bases between them. Here the CDR3 DNA reads TGTGCCAGCAGTTACTCTGGGCAGTCCTACGAGCAGTACTTC. As protein: CASSYSGQSYEQYF.

The chain is built from TRBV5-6 and TRBJ1-5; 12 bases map to TRBD1. Trimming cost V 4 bases and J 6 bases; bases outside gene matches: 5. The V gene's germline CDR1 is SGHDT and CDR2 YYEEEE. The CDR3 is 15 residues long. The CDR3 region has the DNA TGTGCCAGCAGCGGGGGACAGGGGGCTGGTCAGCCCCAGCATTTT. This codes for CASSGGQGAGQPQHF.

CDR3 bases: TGTGCCAGCAGTCTGGTCGAGGGCAATGAGCAGTTCTTC. It yields the protein CASSLVEGNEQFF. This chain uses TRBV6-5 with TRBJ2-1, with D maybe TRBD2 (5 bases). The germline V gene has CDR1 MNHEY and CDR2 SVGAGI. CDR3 size: 13 residues. The V and J ends lost 5 bases and 6 bases respectively, with 11 bases between them.

The chain links TRBV5-6 to TRBJ2-7; maybe TRBD2 (5 bases). V lost 1 base to trimming and J lost 4 bases, with 6 bases between them. The CDR3 is 12 residues long. Germline values: CDR1 SGHDT, CDR2 YYEEEE. CDR3 sequence: CASSLRGYEQYF. In DNA form, the CDR3 reads TGTGCCAGCAGCTTGCGAGGGTACGAGCAGTACTTC. Full variable domain (missing parts from reference TRBV5-6 and TRBJ2-7): DAGVTQSPTHLIKTRGQQVTLRCSPKSGHDTVSWYQQALGQGPQFIFQYYEEEERQRGNFPDRFSGHQFPNYSSELNVNALLLGDSALYLCASSLRGYEQYFGPGTRLTVT.

This clonotype was seen a handful of times. The CDR3 nucleotides are TGCAGTGCTAGCGAGTCTTCAGGGGCTGGCTACACCTTC. This encodes CSASESSGAGYTF. The chain has TRBV20-1 and TRBJ1-2, with TRBD1 as a possible D gene (6 bases). V was shortened by 3 bases and J by 7 bases, with 15 bases between the two germline ends. The CDR3 totals 13 residues. Germline V lookup: CDR1 DFQATT, CDR2 SNEGSKA (reference sequence).